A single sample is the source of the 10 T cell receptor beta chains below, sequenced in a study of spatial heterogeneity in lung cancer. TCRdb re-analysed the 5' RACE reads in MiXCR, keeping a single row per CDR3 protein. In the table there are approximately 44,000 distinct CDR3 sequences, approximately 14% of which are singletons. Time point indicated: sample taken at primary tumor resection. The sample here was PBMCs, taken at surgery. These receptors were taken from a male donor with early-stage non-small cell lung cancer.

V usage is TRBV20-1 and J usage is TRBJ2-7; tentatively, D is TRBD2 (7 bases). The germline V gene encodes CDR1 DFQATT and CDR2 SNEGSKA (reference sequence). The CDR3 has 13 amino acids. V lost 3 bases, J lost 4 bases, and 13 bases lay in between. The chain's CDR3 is CSASSRGGYEQYF. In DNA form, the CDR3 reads TGCAGTGCTAGCTCCAGGGGAGGGTACGAGCAGTACTTC.

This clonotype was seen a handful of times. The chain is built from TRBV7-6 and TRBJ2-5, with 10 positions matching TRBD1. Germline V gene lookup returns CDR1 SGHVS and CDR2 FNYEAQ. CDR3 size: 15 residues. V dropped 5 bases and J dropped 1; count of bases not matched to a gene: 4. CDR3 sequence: CASSVDRGRQETQYF. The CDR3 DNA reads TGTGCCAGCAGCGTTGACAGGGGGCGCCAAGAGACCCAGTACTTC.

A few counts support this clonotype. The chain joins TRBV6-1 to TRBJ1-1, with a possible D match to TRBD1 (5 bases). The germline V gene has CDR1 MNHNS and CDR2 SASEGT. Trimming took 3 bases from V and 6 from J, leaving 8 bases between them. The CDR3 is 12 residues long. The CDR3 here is CASSETAPEAFF. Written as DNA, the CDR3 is TGTGCCAGCAGTGAGACAGCCCCTGAAGCTTTCTTT.

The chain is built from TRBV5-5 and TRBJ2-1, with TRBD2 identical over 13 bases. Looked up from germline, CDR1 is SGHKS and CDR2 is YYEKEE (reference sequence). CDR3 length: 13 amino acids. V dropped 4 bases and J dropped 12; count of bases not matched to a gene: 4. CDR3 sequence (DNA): TGTGCCAGCAGCCTACTAGCGGGGGGGCGGCAGTTCTTC. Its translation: CASSLLAGGRQFF.

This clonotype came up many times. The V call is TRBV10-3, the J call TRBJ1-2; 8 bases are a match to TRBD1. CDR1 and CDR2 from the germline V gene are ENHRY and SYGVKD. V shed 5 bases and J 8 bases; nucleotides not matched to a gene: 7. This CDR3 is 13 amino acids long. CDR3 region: CAISLPDRGGYTF. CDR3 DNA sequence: TGTGCCATCAGTCTCCCCGACAGGGGCGGCTACACCTTC.

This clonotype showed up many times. The DNA of the CDR3 is TGTGCCAGCAGGGGCTTAAGGACACGGGCGGCAGATACGCAGTATTTT. This gives the protein CASRGLRTRAADTQYF. J is TRBJ2-3 and V is TRBV11-1; D perhaps matches TRBD1 (5 bases). This CDR3 has 16 amino acids. CDR1 is SGHAT, CDR2 FQDESV, per germline (reference sequence). The V end was cut by 6 bases, the J end by 4 bases, with 20 bases between. The full variable domain, in which reference TRBV11-1 and TRBJ2-3 provide the parts outside the CDR3, is EAEVAQSPRYKITEKSQAVAFWCDPISGHATLYWYRQILGQGPELLVQFQDESVVDDSQLPKDRFSAERLKGVDSTLKIQPAELGDSAMYLCASRGLRTRAADTQYFGPGTRLTVL.

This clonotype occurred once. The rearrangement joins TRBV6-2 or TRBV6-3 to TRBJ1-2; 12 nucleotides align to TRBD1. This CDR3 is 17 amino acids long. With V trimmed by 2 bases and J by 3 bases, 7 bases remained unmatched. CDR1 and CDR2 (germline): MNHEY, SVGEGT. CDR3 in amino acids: CASSYARDRGPDYGYTF. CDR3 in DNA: TGTGCCAGCAGTTACGCCCGGGACAGGGGGCCGGACTATGGCTACACCTTC.

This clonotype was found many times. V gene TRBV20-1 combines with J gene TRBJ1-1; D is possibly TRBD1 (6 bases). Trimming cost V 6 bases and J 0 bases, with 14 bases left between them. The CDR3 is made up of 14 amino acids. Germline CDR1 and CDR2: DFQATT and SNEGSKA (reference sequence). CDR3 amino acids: CSAGDTGLNTEAFF. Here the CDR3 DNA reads TGCAGTGCCGGGGACACGGGTCTGAACACTGAAGCTTTCTTT.

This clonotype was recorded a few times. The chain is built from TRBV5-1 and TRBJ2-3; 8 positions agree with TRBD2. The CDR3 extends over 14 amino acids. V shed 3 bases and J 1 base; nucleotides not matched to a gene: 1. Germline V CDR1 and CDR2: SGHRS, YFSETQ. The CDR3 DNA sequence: TGCGCCAGCAGCTCGACTAGCGGCACAGATACGCAGTATTTT. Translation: CASSSTSGTDTQYF.

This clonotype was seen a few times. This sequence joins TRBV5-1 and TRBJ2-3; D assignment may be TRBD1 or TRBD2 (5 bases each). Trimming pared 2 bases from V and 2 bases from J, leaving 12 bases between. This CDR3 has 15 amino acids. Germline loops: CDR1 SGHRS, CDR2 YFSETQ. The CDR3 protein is CASSFGADNTDTQYF. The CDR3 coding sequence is TGCGCCAGCAGCTTCGGGGCCGACAACACAGATACGCAGTATTTT. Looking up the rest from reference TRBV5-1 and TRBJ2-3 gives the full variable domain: KAGVTQTPRYLIKTRGQQVTLSCSPISGHRSVSWYQQTPGQGLQFLFEYFSETQRNKGNFPGRFSGRQFSNSRSEMNVSTLELGDSALYLCASSFGADNTDTQYFGPGTRLTVL.